The next 15 T cell receptor beta chains were all read from a single sample in a study of T-cell reconstitution after alpha-beta-depleted transplantation in children. The TCRbeta library incorporated unique molecular identifiers. TCRdb re-called the PCR reads through MiXCR, storing one row per CDR3 protein. The sample has hundreds of thousands of distinct CDR3 sequences; about an eighth are singletons. The sample was PBMCs, taken before TCRalphabeta/CD19-depleted stem cell transplant. The receptor set was obtained from a girl aged 2-15 years with congenital amegakaryocytic thrombocytopenia, due to receive a stem cell transplant.

This clonotype was counted only a few times. This chain links TRBV28 with TRBJ2-1, with 8 nucleotides matching TRBD1. V trimming: 1 base; J trimming: 10 bases; junction bases outside the gene matches: 9. CDR3 length: 15 amino acids. Germline CDR1 and CDR2: MDHEN and SYDVKM. As DNA, the CDR3 is TGTGCCAGCAGTTTATCTCCCAGGGGGCGAGGCGAGCAGTTCTTC. Encoded protein: CASSLSPRGRGEQFF.

V and J are TRBV12-3 or TRBV12-4 and TRBJ1-6; tentative D call: TRBD1 (6 bases). The V end lost 6 bases, the J end lost 13 bases, and 37 bases lay between the germline ends. This CDR3 region has 20 residues. The CDR3 here is CASSRLGTPILPIIHRPLHF. CDR3 coding DNA: TGTGCCAGCAGCCGACTAGGGACACCAATCCTCCCTATAATTCACCGTCCCCTCCACTTT.

This clonotype appeared many times. The V and J genes are TRBV5-1 and TRBJ2-3; no clear D gene. The CDR3 loop spans 13 amino acids. V was clipped by 0 bases and J by 6 bases, with 8 bases between them. Germline values: CDR1 SGHRS, CDR2 YFSETQ. Written as DNA, the CDR3 is TGCGCCAGCAGCTTGGAAGGGTGGGATACGCAGTATTTT. This gives the protein CASSLEGWDTQYF.

This clonotype has just one count. The V gene is TRBV20-1, the J gene TRBJ1-6; D remains ambiguous. With 5 bases removed from V and 5 bases from J, the gap between germline ends came to 16 bases. The CDR3 covers 15 residues. The V gene's germline CDR1 is DFQATT and CDR2 SNEGSKA (reference sequence). In nucleotides, the CDR3 is TGCAGTGCTCCCGGTTTGAGGATCGATAATTCACCCCTCCACTTT. It yields the protein CSAPGLRIDNSPLHF.

The rearrangement joins TRBV12-3 or TRBV12-4 to TRBJ2-1; 8 bases line up with TRBD2. CDR3 length: 15 amino acids. The junction had 16 bases not matched to a gene; V was cut back by 8 bases and J by 10 bases. CDR3 DNA: TGTGCCAGCGGAATGGGCGGGAGGATGGGGTGGGAGCAGTTCTTC. Its translation is CASGMGGRMGWEQFF.

The chain combines TRBV20-1 with TRBJ2-1; 9 bases align to TRBD1. Germline V gene lookup returns CDR1 DFQATT and CDR2 SNEGSKA (reference sequence). Trimming cost V 5 bases and J 5 bases; bases outside gene matches: 16. The CDR3 contains 17 residues. CDR3 loop: CSAETGGWWEPDNEQFF. CDR3 bases: TGCAGTGCTGAGACAGGGGGATGGTGGGAGCCCGACAATGAGCAGTTCTTC.

The chain couples TRBV10-2 to TRBJ1-2; 9 nucleotides agree with TRBD1. Trimming cost V 7 bases and J 1 base; bases outside gene matches: 4. Germline assignment: CDR1 WSHSY and CDR2 SAAADI. This CDR3 is built from 14 residues. The CDR3 region is CASTVTGGNYGYTF. DNA of the CDR3: TGCGCCAGCACCGTGACAGGGGGTAACTATGGCTACACCTTC.

This clonotype was observed many times. The rearrangement joins TRBV20-1 to TRBJ2-1; 8 positions agree with TRBD1. This CDR3 contains 15 residues. Per the germline V gene, CDR1 is DFQATT and CDR2 is SNEGSKA (reference sequence). Germline trimming cut 5 bases from V and 7 bases from J; bases unmatched to any gene: 13. CDR3 amino acids: CSAPVRDRLVNEQFF. The CDR3 DNA reads as TGCAGTGCTCCTGTCAGGGACAGGCTTGTGAATGAGCAGTTCTTC.

There are many counts of this clonotype. This chain links TRBV15 with TRBJ1-5; maybe TRBD1 (6 bases). This CDR3 has 18 residues. Germline CDR1 reads LNHNV; CDR2 reads YYDKDF (reference sequence). The V end lost 0 bases, the J end lost 5 bases, and 20 bases lay between the germline ends. The CDR3 bases are TGTGCCACCAGCAGAGACCGCTCCTTACGGACAGCCGATCAGCCCCAGCATTTT. Its translation is CATSRDRSLRTADQPQHF.

This clonotype occurred many times. CDR3 in amino acids: CSAREGRTNTEAFF. The CDR3 DNA reads TGCAGTGCTAGAGAGGGACGGACAAACACTGAAGCTTTCTTT. The chain combines TRBV20-1 with TRBJ1-1; D is possibly TRBD1 (5 bases). This CDR3 region has 14 residues. V was clipped by 0 bases and J by 2 bases, with 10 bases between them. CDR1 DFQATT and CDR2 SNEGSKA come from the germline V gene (reference sequence).

This clonotype has at least ten counts. The V call is TRBV7-2, the J call TRBJ2-3, with D possibly being TRBD1 or TRBD2 (5 bases each). V gave up 4 bases and J gave up 1 base, with 12 bases separating them. The CDR3 sequence is 15 residues long. Germline CDR1 and CDR2: SGHTA and FQGNSA. The CDR3 protein is CASSWAGTGTDTQYF. The DNA for the CDR3 is TGTGCCAGCAGCTGGGCCGGGACGGGCACAGATACGCAGTATTTT.

Only a few counts were recorded for this clonotype. The chain is built from TRBV29-1 and TRBJ1-6; D unresolved. The V and J ends lost 8 bases and 4 bases respectively, with 21 bases between them. CDR1 and CDR2 (germline): SQVTM, ANQGSEA. This CDR3 region has 16 residues. The CDR3 coding sequence is TGCAGCCTTCGTTACAAGGCCGGGCCGTATAATTCACCCCTCCACTTT. It encodes CSLRYKAGPYNSPLHF.

This clonotype occurred a few times. The chain couples TRBV7-9 to TRBJ2-7; maybe TRBD1 (5 bases). CDR3 length equals 14 residues. V lost 5 bases and J lost 1, with 12 bases in between. CDR1 and CDR2 (germline): SEHNR, FQNEAQ (reference sequence). CDR3 region: CASSQQGISYEQYF. CDR3 DNA sequence: TGTGCCAGCAGCCAGCAGGGAATTTCCTACGAGCAGTACTTC.

This clonotype was observed a handful of times. The genes are TRBV29-1 and TRBJ2-6; TRBD2 is a possible D gene (5 bases). V dropped 6 bases and J dropped 2 bases, with 14 bases sitting between them. CDR3 length equals 15 residues. Germline lookup yields CDR1 SQVTM and CDR2 ANQGSEA. CDR3 nucleotides: TGCAGCGTGGGGAAAAAGGGAGCTGGGGCCAACGTCCTGACTTTC. Translated: CSVGKKGAGANVLTF.

The chain is built from TRBV3-1 and TRBJ2-1; D unclear. CDR1 is LGHDT and CDR2 is YNNKEL in the germline V gene (reference sequence). Trimming pared 0 bases from V and 8 bases from J, leaving 8 bases between. There are 13 residues in the CDR3. CDR3: CASSQEPRHEQFF. The CDR3 bases are TGTGCCAGCAGCCAAGAACCTCGCCATGAGCAGTTCTTC.